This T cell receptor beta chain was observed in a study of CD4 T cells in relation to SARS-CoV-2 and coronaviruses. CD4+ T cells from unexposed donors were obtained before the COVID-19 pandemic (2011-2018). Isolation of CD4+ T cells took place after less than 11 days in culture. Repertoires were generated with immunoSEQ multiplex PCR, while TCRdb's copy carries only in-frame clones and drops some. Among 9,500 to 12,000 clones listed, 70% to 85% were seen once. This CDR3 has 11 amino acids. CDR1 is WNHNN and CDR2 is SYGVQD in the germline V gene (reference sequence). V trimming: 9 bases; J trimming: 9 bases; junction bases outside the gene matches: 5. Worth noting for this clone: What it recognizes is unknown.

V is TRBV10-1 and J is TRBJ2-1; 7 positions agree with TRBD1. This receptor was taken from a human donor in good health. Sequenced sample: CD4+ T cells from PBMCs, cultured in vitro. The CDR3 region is CARTGTGEQFF. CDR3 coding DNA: TGCGCCAGGACAGGGACGGGTGAGCAGTTCTTC.